Each of the 21 T cell receptor beta chains below was sequenced from the same sample in a study of blood T cell repertoires in COVID-19. Produced via immunoSEQ multiplex PCR; TCRdb's table is partial and in-frame only. Of about 180,000 clones in the sample, 89% were seen once. Sequencing was carried out using PBMCs or T cells enriched from blood (not recorded which). Receptors originate from a woman aged 40 to 55 with acute COVID-19.

The V gene is TRBV5-4, the J gene TRBJ1-2; 8 nucleotides match TRBD1. The CDR3 is made up of 13 amino acids. V lost 2 bases and J lost 8; bases outside the gene matches: 5. The germline V gene encodes CDR1 SGHNT and CDR2 YYREEE (reference sequence). The DNA of the CDR3 is TGTGCCAGCAGCTTTGGACAGGGTCAGGGCTACACCTTC. Residues: CASSFGQGQGYTF. The full variable domain, in which reference TRBV5-4 and TRBJ1-2 provide the parts outside the CDR3, is ETGVTQSPTHLIKTRGQQVTLRCSSQSGHNTVSWYQQALGQGPQFIFQYYREEENGRGNFPPRFSGLQFPNYSSELNVNALELDDSALYLCASSFGQGQGYTFGSGTRLTVV.

This chain joins TRBV5-1 and TRBJ1-4, with no clear D. The V end was cut by 3 bases, the J end by 4 bases, with 10 bases between. CDR3 length: 14 amino acids. The V gene's germline CDR1 is SGHRS and CDR2 YFSETQ. CDR3 sequence: CASSSNSINEKLFF. In DNA, the CDR3 is TGCGCCAGCAGCTCGAACAGCATTAATGAAAAACTGTTTTTT.

The V call is TRBV28, the J call TRBJ2-7; D gene unclear. The V end lost 7 bases, the J end lost 2 bases, and 6 bases lay between the germline ends. Germline lookup yields CDR1 MDHEN and CDR2 SYDVKM. This CDR3 contains 11 residues. CDR3 DNA sequence: TGTGCCAGCACCAGTACCTACGAGCAGTACTTC. It codes for CASTSTYEQYF.

CDR3 amino acids: CASSLFRAPNYGYTF. The CDR3 region has the DNA TGTGCCAGCAGCTTGTTCAGGGCTCCTAACTATGGCTACACCTTC. The chain combines TRBV5-4 with TRBJ1-2, with D perhaps TRBD1 (5 bases). The germline V gene has CDR1 SGHNT and CDR2 YYREEE (reference sequence). The CDR3 covers 15 residues. The V and J ends lost 1 base and 0 bases respectively, with 10 bases between them.

The V and J genes are TRBV2 and TRBJ1-4, with TRBD1 matching over 9 bases. V shed 6 bases and J 7 bases; nucleotides not matched to a gene: 6. This CDR3 comprises 14 residues. The germline CDR1 and CDR2 sequences are SNHLY and FYNNEI. CDR3 residues: CASRTGTGREKLFF. CDR3 bases: TGTGCCAGCAGAACCGGGACAGGGCGTGAAAAACTGTTTTTT. Supplemented by reference TRBV2 and TRBJ1-4, the full variable domain reads EPEVTQTPSHQVTQMGQEVILRCVPISNHLYFYWYRQILGQKVEFLVSFYNNEISEKSEIFDDQFSVERPDGSNFTLKIRSTKLEDSAMYFCASRTGTGREKLFFGSGTQLSVL.

This clone occurred once. The chain employs TRBV7-2 and TRBJ2-7; D remains unclear. The germline CDR1 and CDR2 sequences are SGHTA and FQGNSA. V lost 9 bases to trimming and J lost 4 bases, with 13 bases between them. The CDR3 spans 12 residues. The CDR3 spells CARLRGLYEQYF. The CDR3 DNA follows: TGTGCCAGACTACGTGGTCTATACGAGCAGTACTTC.

The rearrangement links TRBV2 to TRBJ2-6; the D gene is possibly TRBD2 (5 bases). Trimming took off 7 bases at V and 0 bases at J, with 13 bases between the two ends. The CDR3 runs 16 residues. Germline CDR1 and CDR2: SNHLY and FYNNEI. Here the CDR3 reads CASTTLGSSGANVLTF. In nucleotides, the CDR3 is TGTGCCAGCACCACCTTGGGGAGCTCTGGGGCCAACGTCCTGACTTTC.

This rearrangement joins TRBV19 to TRBJ2-5, with 8 bases matching TRBD1. Trimming took 3 bases from V and 5 from J; bases not matched to a gene: 2. The CDR3 runs 13 residues. Per germline, CDR1 LNHDA and CDR2 SQIVND (reference sequence). In DNA, the CDR3 is TGTGCCAGTAGTATTCAGGGGGCCGAGACCCAGTACTTC. It specifies CASSIQGAETQYF. Full variable domain (rest looked up from reference TRBV19 and TRBJ2-5): DGGITQSPKYLFRKEGQNVTLSCEQNLNHDAMYWYRQDPGQGLRLIYYSQIVNDFQKGDIAEGYSVSREKKESFPLTVTSAQKNPTAFYLCASSIQGAETQYFGPGTRLLVL.

The chain has TRBV7-9 and TRBJ1-5, with TRBD1 matching over 7 bases. Per germline, CDR1 SEHNR and CDR2 FQNEAQ (reference sequence). The CDR3 length is 14 residues. The ends lost 4 bases at V and 9 bases at J; junction bases unmatched: 9. CDR3 sequence reads: CASSSATGLGPQHF. DNA of the CDR3: TGTGCCAGCAGCTCGGCGACAGGGTTAGGGCCCCAGCATTTT.

This chain links TRBV18 with TRBJ2-1; the match to TRBD2 covers 7 bases. The germline V gene encodes CDR1 KGHSH and CDR2 LQKENI. There are 14 residues in the CDR3. V was pared by 2 bases and J by 7 bases, with 5 bases of the junction left unmatched. CDR3 amino acids: CASSPAGVGNEQFF. CDR3 sequence (DNA): TGTGCCAGCTCACCAGCGGGAGTGGGGAATGAGCAGTTCTTC. The complete variable domain, with remaining parts taken from reference TRBV18 and TRBJ2-1, reads NAGVMQNPRHLVRRRGQEARLRCSPMKGHSHVYWYRQLPEEGLKFMVYLQKENIIDESGMPKERFSAEFPKEGPSILRIQQVVRGDSAAYFCASSPAGVGNEQFFGPGTRLTVL.

The chain couples TRBV28 to TRBJ2-3, with D uncertain. The CDR3 extends over 13 amino acids. In germline, CDR1 is MDHEN, CDR2 SYDVKM. V shed 4 bases and J shed 0 bases, with 5 bases lying between them. CDR3: CASSSTSTDTQYF. The CDR3 nucleotides are TGTGCCAGCAGTTCAACTAGCACAGATACGCAGTATTTT. The entire variable domain, with the rest obtained from reference TRBV28 and TRBJ2-3, is as follows: DVKVTQSSRYLVKRTGEKVFLECVQDMDHENMFWYRQDPGLGLRLIYFSYDVKMKEKGDIPEGYSVSREKKERFSLILESASTNQTSMYLCASSSTSTDTQYFGPGTRLTVL.

This clone was seen only once. The rearrangement uses TRBV7-9 and TRBJ1-2; D gene unclear. There are 14 residues in the CDR3. V lost 5 bases, J lost 6 bases, and 16 bases lay in between. Germline CDR1 reads SEHNR; CDR2 reads FQNEAQ (reference sequence). CDR3 in DNA: TGTGCCAGCAGCCCCCGCCTCGGGTTGGATGGCTACACCTTC. It is translated as CASSPRLGLDGYTF.

This clone was seen a single time. The V and J genes are TRBV27 and TRBJ1-4; tentative D call: TRBD1 (6 bases). The V end was cut by 4 bases, the J end by 0 bases, with 15 bases between. Germline CDR1 is MNHEY and CDR2 is SMNVEV (reference sequence). The CDR3 is 17 residues long. This chain's CDR3 is CASSSRQVLATNEKLFF. The CDR3 bases are TGTGCCAGCAGTTCCCGACAGGTTCTTGCAACTAATGAAAAACTGTTTTTT.

This rearrangement joins TRBV18 to TRBJ1-1; TRBD1 matches 9 bases. The CDR3 extends over 17 amino acids. CDR1 is KGHSH, CDR2 LQKENI, per germline. V lost 1 base to trimming and J lost 4 bases; unmatched junction nucleotides: 10. CDR3 bases: TGTGCCAGCTCACCACTCGACAGGGGGTATGTTGGCACTGAAGCTTTCTTT. Protein sequence: CASSPLDRGYVGTEAFF.

The rearrangement links TRBV27 to TRBJ1-4; possible D gene TRBD1, 5 bases. CDR1 MNHEY and CDR2 SMNVEV come from the germline V gene (reference sequence). The V and J ends lost 3 bases and 7 bases respectively, with 12 bases between them. This CDR3 comprises 14 residues. The DNA for the CDR3 is TGTGCCAGCAGTTTCTCGGGGGGTGGTGAAAAACTGTTTTTT. This gives the protein CASSFSGGGEKLFF. The full variable domain, completed using reference TRBV27 and TRBJ1-4, is EAQVTQNPRYLITVTGKKLTVTCSQNMNHEYMSWYRQDPGLGLRQIYYSMNVEVTDKGDVPEGYKVSRKEKRNFPLILESPSPNQTSLYFCASSFSGGGEKLFFGSGTQLSVL.

This chain joins TRBV11-2 and TRBJ2-7; TRBD1 aligns across 11 bases. J lost 2 bases, V lost 4 bases, and 10 bases had no gene match. Per germline, CDR1 SGHAT and CDR2 FQNNGV. The CDR3 runs to 17 residues. This CDR3 is CASSSWEDRGRPYEQYF. The CDR3 bases are TGTGCCAGCAGCTCCTGGGAGGACAGGGGGCGACCCTACGAGCAGTACTTC. The whole variable domain, filled in from reference TRBV11-2 and TRBJ2-7, reads EAGVAQSPRYKIIEKRQSVAFWCNPISGHATLYWYQQILGQGPKLLIQFQNNGVVDDSQLPKDRFSAERLKGVDSTLKIQPAKLEDSAVYLCASSSWEDRGRPYEQYFGPGTRLTVT.

This clone was detected only a few times. The chain employs TRBV5-4 and TRBJ2-3; 7 bases agree with TRBD2. The CDR3 length is 15 residues. Germline CDR1 reads SGHNT; CDR2 reads YYREEE (reference sequence). V lost 0 bases, J lost 4 bases, and 5 bases stayed unmatched. The CDR3 spells CASSLARGRADTQYF. The CDR3, as DNA: TGTGCCAGCAGCTTGGCTCGTGGGAGGGCAGATACGCAGTATTTT. Looking up the rest from reference TRBV5-4 and TRBJ2-3 gives the full variable domain: ETGVTQSPTHLIKTRGQQVTLRCSSQSGHNTVSWYQQALGQGPQFIFQYYREEENGRGNFPPRFSGLQFPNYSSELNVNALELDDSALYLCASSLARGRADTQYFGPGTRLTVL.

This rearrangement joins TRBV7-6 to TRBJ1-1, with D unclear. The germline CDR1 and CDR2 sequences are SGHVS and FNYEAQ. The germline V and J ends were trimmed by 2 bases and 6 bases, with 13 bases remaining between them. This CDR3 region has 14 residues. The CDR3 region is CASSLSVDLAEAFF. The CDR3 nucleotides are TGTGCCAGCAGCTTAAGTGTAGATTTGGCTGAAGCTTTCTTT.

This clone was detected once. The J gene is TRBJ1-5, the V gene TRBV7-8; D not resolved. V was pared by 0 bases and J by 0 bases, with 9 bases between. The length of the CDR3 is 16 residues. The V gene's germline CDR1 is SGHVS and CDR2 FQNEAQ. The CDR3 is CASSLARGYSNQPQHF. In nucleotides, the CDR3 is TGTGCCAGCAGCTTAGCGCGTGGTTATAGCAATCAGCCCCAGCATTTT.

CDR3 amino acids: CASSTVAGGMKRTDTQYF. DNA of the CDR3: TGTGCCAGTAGTACTGTGGCGGGGGGGATGAAACGCACAGATACGCAGTATTTT. The genes are TRBV19 and TRBJ2-3, with TRBD2 matching over 9 bases. J lost 1 base, V lost 4 bases, and 12 bases had no gene match. The CDR3 runs to 18 residues. Germline loops: CDR1 LNHDA, CDR2 SQIVND (reference sequence).

V is TRBV20-1 and J is TRBJ1-4, with D unclear. V shed 3 bases and J shed 7 bases, with 21 bases lying between them. The CDR3 sequence is 16 residues long. CDR1 is DFQATT and CDR2 is SNEGSKA in the germline V gene (reference sequence). The CDR3 DNA sequence: TGCAGTGCTAGTGGGCCTTCAGGCCCCCGGGGTGAAAAACTGTTTTTT. This translates into CSASGPSGPRGEKLFF.